Below, 14 T cell receptor beta chains from the same sample are listed, as sequenced in a study of identical twins. One entry per CDR3 protein, called by TCRdb with MiXCR from the 5' RACE reads. The profile shows 1.5 million or so distinct CDR3 sequences, around a third of them singletons. Material: cord blood. These receptors originate from a newborn girl in good health.

The V gene is TRBV18, the J gene TRBJ2-4; TRBD2 agrees at 7 bases. This CDR3 is 15 amino acids long. In germline, CDR1 is KGHSH, CDR2 LQKENI. V lost 1 base and J lost 7; bases outside the gene matches: 7. This chain's CDR3 is CASSPLDGRSNIQYF. The CDR3 coding sequence is TGTGCCAGCTCACCACTAGACGGGAGGTCGAACATTCAGTACTTC.

This clonotype was seen a single time. V usage is TRBV3-1 and J usage is TRBJ1-1; TRBD1 matches 7 bases. Trimming removed 2 bases from V and 1 base from J; junction bases left unmatched: 7. This CDR3 contains 16 residues. Per germline, CDR1 LGHDT and CDR2 YNNKEL (reference sequence). The CDR3: CASSQPTGARNTEAFF. DNA for the CDR3: TGTGCCAGCAGCCAACCTACAGGGGCCCGGAACACTGAAGCTTTCTTT.

In its sample, this clonotype was seen many times. The chain recombines TRBV27 with TRBJ2-7, with D perhaps TRBD1 (6 bases). The CDR3 runs to 11 residues. CDR1 is MNHEY, CDR2 SMNVEV, per germline (reference sequence). The V end was cut by 7 bases, the J end by 6 bases, with 10 bases between. Written as DNA, the CDR3 is TGTGCCAGCAAGGGGGTCCGCGAGCAGTACTTC. Its protein is CASKGVREQYF.

The V gene is TRBV28, the J gene TRBJ2-7; D remains unclear. CDR1 MDHEN and CDR2 SYDVKM come from the germline V gene. V lost 5 bases and J lost 7, with 9 bases in between. The CDR3 loop spans 11 amino acids. CDR3 amino acids: CASSAPREQYF. The CDR3 DNA follows: TGTGCCAGCAGTGCCCCCAGGGAGCAGTACTTC.

V gene TRBV10-3 combines with J gene TRBJ2-1; D is perhaps TRBD2 (6 bases). The germline V and J ends were trimmed by 8 bases and 10 bases, with 15 bases remaining between them. CDR3 length: 12 amino acids. Per the germline V gene, CDR1 is ENHRY and CDR2 is SYGVKD. The CDR3 DNA is TGTGCCATCGGAGGGACTTCCTACGAGCAGTTCTTC. This sequence encodes CAIGGTSYEQFF.

The chain employs TRBV15 and TRBJ1-6; no clear D gene. Germline-derived CDR1 and CDR2 are LNHNV and YYDKDF (reference sequence). The CDR3 sequence is 15 residues long. Trimming removed 0 bases from V and 7 bases from J, with 10 bases in between. The chain's CDR3 is CATSREVGRNSPLHF. The CDR3, as DNA: TGTGCCACCAGCAGAGAAGTTGGCCGAAATTCACCCCTCCACTTT.

The chain combines TRBV6-6 with TRBJ2-7, with unresolved D. V was clipped by 2 bases and J by 3 bases, with 5 bases between them. The CDR3 extends over 12 amino acids. Germline CDR1 MNHNY, CDR2 SVGAGI (reference sequence). The CDR3 coding sequence is TGTGCCAGCAGTTACACTATCTACGAGCAGTACTTC. Its translation is CASSYTIYEQYF.

This clonotype was seen only a few times. This chain connects TRBV3-1 to TRBJ2-7; 9 bases line up with TRBD2. There are 15 residues in the CDR3. Per germline, CDR1 LGHDT and CDR2 YNNKEL (reference sequence). V lost 4 bases to trimming and J lost 2 bases; unmatched junction nucleotides: 6. The CDR3 spells CASSPAGTSPYEQYF. CDR3 bases: TGTGCCAGCAGCCCAGCCGGGACTAGCCCCTACGAGCAGTACTTC.

The rearrangement joins TRBV4-2 to TRBJ2-5; 12 nucleotides align to TRBD2. The germline CDR1 and CDR2 sequences are LGHNA and YNFKEQ. CDR3 size: 17 residues. V dropped 0 bases and J dropped 5; count of bases not matched to a gene: 7. The CDR3 protein is CASSQDWTTSGRETQYF. The CDR3 DNA sequence: TGTGCCAGCAGCCAAGACTGGACAACTAGCGGGAGGGAGACCCAGTACTTC.

The V call is TRBV18, the J call TRBJ1-2, with D perhaps matching TRBD1 (5 bases). Between the trimmed V and J ends, which lost 1 base and 2 bases, there was a span of 14 bases. There are 16 residues in the CDR3. In germline, CDR1 is KGHSH, CDR2 LQKENI. For the CDR3, the DNA is TGTGCCAGCTCACCACAGGGGCCTCGGCCAAACTATGGCTACACCTTC. Protein sequence: CASSPQGPRPNYGYTF.

The chain is built from TRBV4-1 and TRBJ1-2, with D unresolved. Germline V gives CDR1 MGHRA, CDR2 YSYEKL. CDR3 size: 14 residues. V lost 1 base, J lost 1 base, and 7 bases lay in between. CDR3 loop: CASSQGVVNYGYTF. The CDR3 bases are TGCGCCAGCAGCCAAGGGGTAGTTAACTATGGCTACACCTTC.

This clonotype has just a few counts. The chain joins TRBV3-1 to TRBJ2-7; 9 bases agree with TRBD2. Germline V lookup: CDR1 LGHDT, CDR2 YNNKEL (reference sequence). CDR3 size: 16 residues. The V gene end was trimmed by 6 bases and the J gene end by 4 bases; junction bases not matched to a gene: 13. For the CDR3, the DNA is TGTGCCAGCAGTAGCACTATGGGGACTAGCAGATACGAGCAGTACTTC. This sequence encodes CASSSTMGTSRYEQYF.

This chain links TRBV7-9 with TRBJ2-5, with D perhaps being TRBD1 or TRBD2 (5 bases each). This CDR3 is built from 16 residues. In germline, CDR1 is SEHNR, CDR2 FQNEAQ (reference sequence). V lost 2 bases and J lost 11, with 24 bases in between. CDR3: CASSLRGGYLTGEQYF. CDR3 sequence (DNA): TGTGCCAGCAGCTTAAGGGGTGGGTACTTGACTGGGGAGCAGTACTTC.

This clonotype was detected only a few times. V is TRBV10-3 and J is TRBJ2-7, with unresolved D. The length of the CDR3 is 15 residues. V lost 1 base and J 3 bases, leaving 13 bases between the germline ends. Germline assignment: CDR1 ENHRY and CDR2 SYGVKD. CDR3 nucleotides: TGTGCCATCAGTGAGTTCAGCGTAGTGGGCTACGAGCAGTACTTC. This translates into CAISEFSVVGYEQYF.